This T cell receptor beta chain was sequenced in a study of T cell responses to AZD1222 COVID-19 vaccine. For the study at large: Second-dose recipients at about 4 or about 12 weeks were treated as one pooled group.

Study outcomes and limitations: It should be noted that donors were predominantly white British and more often female, and clonal diversity was possibly underestimated. It was only a handful of AZD1222 recipients who were seropositive at baseline. Regions left unmutated in variants are reportedly the target of nearly half of spike-specific TCRs.

Notes on this clone: Its antigen is not identified.

CDR1 is MNHNY, CDR2 SVGAGI, per germline (reference sequence). Germline trimming cut 5 bases from V and 8 bases from J; bases unmatched to any gene: 20. The CDR3 is made up of 19 amino acids. TCRdb's copy holds only in-frame clones and misses some; the assay was immunoSEQ multiplex PCR. This sample has around 100,000 clones, with around 90% found just once. This specimen consisted of peripheral blood, obtained on day 0 of AZD1222 vaccination. The V and J genes are TRBV6-6 and TRBJ2-1; 11 bases are a match to TRBD2. The source of this sequence is an adult in good health. The CDR3 loop is CASSRYPGLADGRVHEQFF. Here the CDR3 DNA reads TGTGCCAGCAGTAGATACCCGGGACTAGCGGATGGTCGGGTACATGAGCAGTTCTTC.